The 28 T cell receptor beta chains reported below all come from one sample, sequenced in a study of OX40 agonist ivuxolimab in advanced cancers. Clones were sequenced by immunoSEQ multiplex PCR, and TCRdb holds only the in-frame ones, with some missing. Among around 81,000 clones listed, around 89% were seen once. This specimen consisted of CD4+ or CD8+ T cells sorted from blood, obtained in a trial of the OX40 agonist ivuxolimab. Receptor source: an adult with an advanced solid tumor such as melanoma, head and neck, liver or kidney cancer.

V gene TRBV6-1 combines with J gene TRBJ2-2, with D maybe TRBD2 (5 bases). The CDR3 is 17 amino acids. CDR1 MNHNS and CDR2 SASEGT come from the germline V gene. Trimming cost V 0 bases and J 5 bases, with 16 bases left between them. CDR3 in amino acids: CASSEAWHSEGTGELFF. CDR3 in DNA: TGTGCCAGCAGTGAAGCATGGCACTCCGAGGGTACCGGGGAGCTGTTTTTT.

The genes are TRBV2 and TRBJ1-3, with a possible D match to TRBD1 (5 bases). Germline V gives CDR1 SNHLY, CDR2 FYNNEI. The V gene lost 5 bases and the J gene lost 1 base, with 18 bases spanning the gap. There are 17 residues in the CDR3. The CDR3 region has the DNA TGTGCCAGCAGTTACGGACAAGCCGGAGCATCTGGAAACACCATATATTTT. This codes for CASSYGQAGASGNTIYF.

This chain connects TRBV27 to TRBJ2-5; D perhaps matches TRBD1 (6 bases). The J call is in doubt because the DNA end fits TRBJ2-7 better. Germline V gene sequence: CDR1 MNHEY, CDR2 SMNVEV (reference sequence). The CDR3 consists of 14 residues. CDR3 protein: CASSPSTGLDEQYF. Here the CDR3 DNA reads TGTGCCAGCAGCCCATCGACAGGACTCGACGAGCAGTACTTC.

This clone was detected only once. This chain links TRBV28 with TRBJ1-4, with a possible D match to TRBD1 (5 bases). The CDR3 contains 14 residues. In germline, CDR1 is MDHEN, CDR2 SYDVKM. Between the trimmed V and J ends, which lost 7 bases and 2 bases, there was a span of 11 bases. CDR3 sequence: CASTTGGTNEKLFF. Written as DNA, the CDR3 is TGTGCCAGCACCACGGGGGGGACTAATGAAAAACTGTTTTTT.

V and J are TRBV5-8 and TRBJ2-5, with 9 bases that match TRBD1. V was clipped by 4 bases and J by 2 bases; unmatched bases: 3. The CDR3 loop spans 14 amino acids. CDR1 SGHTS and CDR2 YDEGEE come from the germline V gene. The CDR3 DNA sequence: TGTGCCAGCAGCAAGGGACAGGGACAAGAGACCCAGTACTTC. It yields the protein CASSKGQGQETQYF.

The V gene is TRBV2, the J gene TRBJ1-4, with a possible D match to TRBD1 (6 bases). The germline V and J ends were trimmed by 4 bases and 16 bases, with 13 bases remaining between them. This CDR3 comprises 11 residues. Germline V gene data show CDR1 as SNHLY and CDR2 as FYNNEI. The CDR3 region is CASSVKGVTFF. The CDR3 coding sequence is TGTGCCAGCAGTGTGAAGGGGGTAACGTTTTTT.

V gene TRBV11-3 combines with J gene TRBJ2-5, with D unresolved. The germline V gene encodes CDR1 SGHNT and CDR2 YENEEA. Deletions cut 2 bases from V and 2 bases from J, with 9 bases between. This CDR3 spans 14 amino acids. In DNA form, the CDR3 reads TGTGCCAGCAGCTTACGGGCAGAGCAAGAGACCCAGTACTTC. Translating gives CASSLRAEQETQYF.

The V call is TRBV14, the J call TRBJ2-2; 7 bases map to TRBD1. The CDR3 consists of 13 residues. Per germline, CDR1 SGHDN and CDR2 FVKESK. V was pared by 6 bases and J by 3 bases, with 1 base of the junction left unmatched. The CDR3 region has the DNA TGTGCCAGCAGGGACAGGTACACCGGGGAGCTGTTTTTT. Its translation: CASRDRYTGELFF.

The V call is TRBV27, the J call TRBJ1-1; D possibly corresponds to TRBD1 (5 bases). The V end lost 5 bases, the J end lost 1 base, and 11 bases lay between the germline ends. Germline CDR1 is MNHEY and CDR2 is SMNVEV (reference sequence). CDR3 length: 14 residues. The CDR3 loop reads CASSKGRSNTEAFF. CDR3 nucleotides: TGTGCCAGCAGTAAGGGACGTTCGAACACTGAAGCTTTCTTT.

The CDR3 loop is CASSELGTTSTDTQYF. CDR3 nucleotide sequence: TGTGCCAGCAGTGAATTGGGGACTACTAGCACAGATACGCAGTATTTT. The chain combines TRBV25-1 with TRBJ2-3; 7 nucleotides agree with TRBD2. Germline V lookup: CDR1 MGHDK, CDR2 SYGVNS. The junction had 4 bases not matched to a gene; V was cut back by 1 base and J by 0 bases. The CDR3 is made up of 16 amino acids.

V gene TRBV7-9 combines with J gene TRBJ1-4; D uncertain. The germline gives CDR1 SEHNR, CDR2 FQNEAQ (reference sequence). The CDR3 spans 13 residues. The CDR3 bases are TGTGCGGCCCGGACGGCAACTAATGAAAAACTGTTTTTT. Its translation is CAARTATNEKLFF.

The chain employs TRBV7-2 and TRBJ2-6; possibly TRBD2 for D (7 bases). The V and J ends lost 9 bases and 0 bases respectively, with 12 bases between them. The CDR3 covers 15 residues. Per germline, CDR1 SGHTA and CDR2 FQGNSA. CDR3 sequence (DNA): TGTGCCAGTTTCCGGGGGGCCTCTGGGGCCAACGTCCTGACTTTC. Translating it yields CASFRGASGANVLTF.

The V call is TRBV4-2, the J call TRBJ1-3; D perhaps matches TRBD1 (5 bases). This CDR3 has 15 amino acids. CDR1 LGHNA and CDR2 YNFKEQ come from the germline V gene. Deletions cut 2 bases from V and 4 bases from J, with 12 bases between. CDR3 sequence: CASSQTRGMGNTIYF. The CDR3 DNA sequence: TGTGCCAGCAGCCAAACCCGGGGGATGGGAAACACCATATATTTT.

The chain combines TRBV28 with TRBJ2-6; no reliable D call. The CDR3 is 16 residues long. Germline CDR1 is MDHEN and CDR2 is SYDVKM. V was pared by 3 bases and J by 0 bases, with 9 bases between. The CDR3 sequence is CASSLRLTSGANVLTF. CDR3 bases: TGTGCCAGCAGTTTGAGATTAACCTCTGGGGCCAACGTCCTGACTTTC.

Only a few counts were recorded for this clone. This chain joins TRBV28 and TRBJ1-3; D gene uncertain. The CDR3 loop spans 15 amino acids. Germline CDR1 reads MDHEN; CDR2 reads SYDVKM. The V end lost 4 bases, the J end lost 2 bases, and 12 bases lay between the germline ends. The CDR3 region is CASSSFPGPGNTIYF. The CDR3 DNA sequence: TGTGCCAGCAGTTCGTTCCCCGGCCCTGGAAACACCATATATTTT.

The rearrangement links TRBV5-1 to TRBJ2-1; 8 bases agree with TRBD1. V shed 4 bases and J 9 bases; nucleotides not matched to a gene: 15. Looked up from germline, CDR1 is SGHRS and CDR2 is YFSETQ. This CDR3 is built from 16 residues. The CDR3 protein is CASSRQGQGATGEQFF. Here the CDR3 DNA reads TGCGCCAGCAGCAGACAAGGGCAGGGGGCTACGGGTGAGCAGTTCTTC. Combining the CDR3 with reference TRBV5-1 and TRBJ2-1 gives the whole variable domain KAGVTQTPRYLIKTRGQQVTLSCSPISGHRSVSWYQQTPGQGLQFLFEYFSETQRNKGNFPGRFSGRQFSNSRSEMNVSTLELGDSALYLCASSRQGQGATGEQFFGPGTRLTVL.

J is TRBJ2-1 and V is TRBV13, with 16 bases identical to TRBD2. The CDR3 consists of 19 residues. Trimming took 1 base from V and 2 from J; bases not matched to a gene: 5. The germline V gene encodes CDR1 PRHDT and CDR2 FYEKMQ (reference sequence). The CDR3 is CASSLEGLAGGPAYNEQFF. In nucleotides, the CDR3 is TGTGCCAGCAGCTTAGAGGGACTAGCGGGAGGGCCGGCCTACAATGAGCAGTTCTTC.

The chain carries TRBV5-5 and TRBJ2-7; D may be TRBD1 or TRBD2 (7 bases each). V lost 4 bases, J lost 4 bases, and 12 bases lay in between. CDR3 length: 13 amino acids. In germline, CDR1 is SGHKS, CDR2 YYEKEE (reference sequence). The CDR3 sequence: CASSLQGGYEQYF. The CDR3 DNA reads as TGTGCCAGCAGCCTTCAGGGGGGGTACGAGCAGTACTTC.

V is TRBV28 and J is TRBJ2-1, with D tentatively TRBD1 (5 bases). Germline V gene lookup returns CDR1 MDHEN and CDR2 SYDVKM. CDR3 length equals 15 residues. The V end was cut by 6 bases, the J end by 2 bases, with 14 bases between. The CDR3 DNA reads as TGTGCCAGCAGCCCGACAGTTCCACCCTACAATGAGCAGTTCTTC. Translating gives CASSPTVPPYNEQFF.

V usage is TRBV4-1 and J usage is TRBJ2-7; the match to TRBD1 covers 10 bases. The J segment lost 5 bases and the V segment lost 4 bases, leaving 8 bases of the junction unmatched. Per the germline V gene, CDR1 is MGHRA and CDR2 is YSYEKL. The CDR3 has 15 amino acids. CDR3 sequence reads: CASSRPGQGHHEQYF. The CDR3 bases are TGCGCCAGCAGCCGACCGGGACAGGGGCACCACGAGCAGTACTTC.

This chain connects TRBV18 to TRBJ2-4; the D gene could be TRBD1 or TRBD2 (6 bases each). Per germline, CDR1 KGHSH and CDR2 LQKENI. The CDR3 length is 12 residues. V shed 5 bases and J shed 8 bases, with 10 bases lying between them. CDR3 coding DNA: TGTGCCAGCTCAGGACAGCGGGACATTCAGTACTTC. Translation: CASSGQRDIQYF.

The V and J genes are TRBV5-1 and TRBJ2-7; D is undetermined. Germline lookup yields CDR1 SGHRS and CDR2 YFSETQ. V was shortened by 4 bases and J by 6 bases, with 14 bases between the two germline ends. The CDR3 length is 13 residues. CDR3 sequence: CASSPGISGEQYF. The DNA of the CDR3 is TGCGCCAGCAGCCCAGGAATATCCGGCGAGCAGTACTTC. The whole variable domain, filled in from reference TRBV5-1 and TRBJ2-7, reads KAGVTQTPRYLIKTRGQQVTLSCSPISGHRSVSWYQQTPGQGLQFLFEYFSETQRNKGNFPGRFSGRQFSNSRSEMNVSTLELGDSALYLCASSPGISGEQYFGPGTRLTVT.

The CDR3 here is CASRPREGRGEAFF. CDR3 nucleotides: TGTGCCAGCAGACCTCGGGAGGGGAGGGGTGAAGCTTTCTTT. The chain has TRBV5-5 and TRBJ1-1; tentatively, D is TRBD1 (5 bases). The CDR3 is made up of 14 amino acids. V lost 5 bases and J 7 bases, leaving 18 bases between the germline ends. Germline loops: CDR1 SGHKS, CDR2 YYEKEE (reference sequence).

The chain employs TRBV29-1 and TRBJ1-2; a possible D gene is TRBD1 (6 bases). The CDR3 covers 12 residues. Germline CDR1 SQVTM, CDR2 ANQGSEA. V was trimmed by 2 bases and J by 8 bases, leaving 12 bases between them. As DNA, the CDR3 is TGCAGCGTTGAACGCACAGGGTTGGGCTACACCTTC. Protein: CSVERTGLGYTF.

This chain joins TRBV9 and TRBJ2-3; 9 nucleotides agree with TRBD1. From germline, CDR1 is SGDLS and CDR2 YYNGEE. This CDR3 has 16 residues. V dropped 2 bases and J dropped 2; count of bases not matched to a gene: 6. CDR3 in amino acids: CASSVSGTGYTDTQYF. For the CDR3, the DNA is TGTGCCAGCAGCGTTTCAGGGACAGGGTACACAGATACGCAGTATTTT.

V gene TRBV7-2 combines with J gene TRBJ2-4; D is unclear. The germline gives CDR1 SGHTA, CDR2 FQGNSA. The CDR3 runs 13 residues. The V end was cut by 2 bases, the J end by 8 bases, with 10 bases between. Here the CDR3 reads CASSLLTDDIQYF. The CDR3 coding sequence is TGTGCCAGCAGCTTATTAACTGATGACATTCAGTACTTC.

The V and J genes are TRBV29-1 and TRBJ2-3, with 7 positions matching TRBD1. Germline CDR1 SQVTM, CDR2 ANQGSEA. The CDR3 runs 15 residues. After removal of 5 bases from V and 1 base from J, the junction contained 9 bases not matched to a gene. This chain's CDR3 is CSVPNWTGGTDTQYF. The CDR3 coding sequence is TGCAGCGTTCCTAACTGGACAGGTGGCACAGATACGCAGTATTTT.

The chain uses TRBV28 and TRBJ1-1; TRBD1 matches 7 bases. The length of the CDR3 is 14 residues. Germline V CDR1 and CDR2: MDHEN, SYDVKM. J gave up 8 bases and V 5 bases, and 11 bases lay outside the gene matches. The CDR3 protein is CASSGRGRRGEAFF. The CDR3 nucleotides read TGTGCCAGCAGTGGTAGGGGGCGGAGGGGCGAAGCTTTCTTT.